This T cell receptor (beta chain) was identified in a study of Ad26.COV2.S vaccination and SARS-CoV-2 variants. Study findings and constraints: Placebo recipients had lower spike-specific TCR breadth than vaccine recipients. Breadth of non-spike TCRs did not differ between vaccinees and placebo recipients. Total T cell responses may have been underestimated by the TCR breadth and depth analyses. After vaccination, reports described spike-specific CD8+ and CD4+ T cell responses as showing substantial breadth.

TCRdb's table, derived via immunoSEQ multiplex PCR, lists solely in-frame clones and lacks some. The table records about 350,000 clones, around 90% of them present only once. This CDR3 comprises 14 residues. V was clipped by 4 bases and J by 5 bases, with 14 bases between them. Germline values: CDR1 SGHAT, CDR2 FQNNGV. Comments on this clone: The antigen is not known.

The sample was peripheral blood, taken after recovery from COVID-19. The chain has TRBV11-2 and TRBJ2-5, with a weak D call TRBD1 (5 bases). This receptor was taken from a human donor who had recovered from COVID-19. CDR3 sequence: CASSSAGYRETQYF. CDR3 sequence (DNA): TGTGCCAGCAGCTCCGCAGGGTACAGGGAGACCCAGTACTTC.